The next 23 T cell receptor beta chains were all read from a single sample in a study of beta chain features in type 1 diabetes. Expressed TCRB transcripts were sequenced because the entire RNA isolate underwent reverse transcription. Method: immunoSEQ multiplex PCR; TCRdb's copy keeps in-frame clones and lacks some. The table includes over 700,000 clones, roughly 15% detected once. What was sequenced was naive CD4+ T cells from blood. The receptors stem from a woman aged 18 to 35 in good health.

This rearrangement joins TRBV7-9 to TRBJ2-5; TRBD1 is a possible D gene (6 bases). Matching the DNA end better, TRBJ2-7 makes the J call doubtful. The CDR3 consists of 13 residues. Germline loops: CDR1 SEHNR, CDR2 FQNEAQ (reference sequence). The CDR3: CASSLTTGHEQYF. CDR3 DNA sequence: TGTGCCAGCAGCTTAACAACAGGGCACGAGCAGTACTTC.

J is TRBJ2-3 and V is TRBV7-2; 10 bases are a match to TRBD1. This CDR3 comprises 15 residues. Germline V gene lookup returns CDR1 SGHTA and CDR2 FQGNSA. V was pared by 6 bases and J by 4 bases, with 7 bases of the junction left unmatched. This CDR3 reads CASRKGTGVSDTQYF. For the CDR3, the DNA is TGTGCCAGCAGAAAGGGGACAGGGGTTTCAGATACGCAGTATTTT.

The chain recombines TRBV2 with TRBJ1-5, with a possible D match to TRBD1 (5 bases). Trimming shortened V by 5 bases and J by 5 bases, and 16 bases separated the two germline ends. The germline CDR1 and CDR2 sequences are SNHLY and FYNNEI. The CDR3 runs to 15 residues. CDR3 nucleotides: TGTGCCAGCAGTCGCCGGGACGTGCGGGATCAGCCCCAGCATTTT. It specifies CASSRRDVRDQPQHF.

This clone has a handful of counts. The chain uses TRBV5-6 and TRBJ2-3; TRBD2 aligns across 9 bases. Germline V lookup: CDR1 SGHDT, CDR2 YYEEEE. The CDR3 is 16 amino acids. V gave up 1 base and J gave up 2 bases; unmatched junction bases: 5. The DNA for the CDR3 is TGTGCCAGCAGCTTGCTTAGCGGGGGATCCACAGATACGCAGTATTTT. It is translated as CASSLLSGGSTDTQYF.

The rearrangement uses TRBV6-5 and TRBJ2-2; D not certain. V was pared by 6 bases and J by 7 bases, with 12 bases between. The germline gives CDR1 MNHEY, CDR2 SVGAGI. CDR3 size: 13 residues. Written as DNA, the CDR3 is TGTGCCAGCAGACAGTCCGCTCTCGGGGAGCTGTTTTTT. Residues: CASRQSALGELFF.

The chain links TRBV5-4 to TRBJ2-7; weak D call: TRBD1 (6 bases). CDR1 is SGHNT, CDR2 YYREEE, per germline (reference sequence). There are 15 residues in the CDR3. Trimming shortened V by 4 bases and J by 2 bases, and 16 bases separated the two germline ends. CDR3 sequence (DNA): TGTGCCAGCAGCCCTTTTGGGGGACAAACCTACGAGCAGTACTTC. Protein product: CASSPFGGQTYEQYF.

V usage is TRBV4-2 and J usage is TRBJ2-3; 8 nucleotides agree with TRBD1. CDR3 length: 19 residues. With 1 base clipped from V and 2 bases from J, the junction kept 14 bases outside the gene matches. Germline CDR1 is LGHNA and CDR2 is YNFKEQ. The CDR3 sequence is CASSQVNGAGTGHTDTQYF. The CDR3 DNA reads TGTGCCAGCAGCCAAGTGAATGGAGCCGGGACAGGACACACAGATACGCAGTATTTT.

About this clone itself: Distinct nucleotide sequences in the sample also encode this CDR3. This sequence joins TRBV28 and TRBJ2-1; the D gene could be TRBD1 or TRBD2 (5 bases each). This CDR3 comprises 12 residues. Germline loops: CDR1 MDHEN, CDR2 SYDVKM. Trimming cost V 1 base and J 10 bases, with 8 bases left between them. The CDR3 DNA reads as TGTGCCAGCAGTTTATTAGGGACCGAGCAGTTCTTC. The encoded protein is CASSLLGTEQFF.

Details on this clone: The sample contains more than one DNA sequence encoding this CDR3. V usage is TRBV4-2 and J usage is TRBJ1-5; maybe TRBD1 (5 bases). Germline CDR1 is LGHNA and CDR2 is YNFKEQ. The ends were cut back, 0 bases at V and 0 bases at J, with 6 bases in the middle. The CDR3 length is 15 residues. CDR3 nucleotides: TGTGCCAGCAGCCAAGATACAGGTAGCAATCAGCCCCAGCATTTT. This translates into CASSQDTGSNQPQHF.

This clone was seen more than once but under ten times. The CDR3 sequence: CASSLASNEGYGYTF. The CDR3 DNA reads as TGTGCCAGCAGCTTGGCGTCGAATGAAGGCTATGGCTACACCTTC. V usage is TRBV5-5 and J usage is TRBJ1-2, with D unresolved. From germline, CDR1 is SGHKS and CDR2 YYEKEE (reference sequence). The CDR3 extends over 15 amino acids. Trimming took off 0 bases at V and 4 bases at J, with 13 bases between the two ends.

The chain combines TRBV6-1 with TRBJ1-2, with TRBD1 matching 9 bases. J was trimmed by 5 bases and V by 5 bases; bases with no gene match: 6. Germline V gives CDR1 MNHNS, CDR2 SASEGT. The CDR3 contains 14 residues. The CDR3 bases are TGTGCCAGCAGTTTGAGGACAGGGGAGTATGGCTACACCTTC. Its protein product is CASSLRTGEYGYTF.

A few counts support this clone. The chain joins TRBV2 to TRBJ2-7; a possible D gene is TRBD1 (8 bases). The V gene lost 6 bases and the J gene lost 2 bases, with 14 bases spanning the gap. The CDR3 has 14 residues. From germline, CDR1 is SNHLY and CDR2 FYNNEI. DNA of the CDR3: TGTGCCAGCAGCGCACAGGGGGGGCCCTACGAGCAGTACTTC. It specifies CASSAQGGPYEQYF.

The V gene is TRBV18, the J gene TRBJ1-1; D perhaps matches TRBD1 (5 bases). V lost 5 bases, J lost 2 bases, and 9 bases lay in between. CDR3 length: 13 amino acids. The germline V gene encodes CDR1 KGHSH and CDR2 LQKENI. CDR3 in amino acids: CASSGTDNTEAFF. The CDR3 region has the DNA TGTGCCAGCTCAGGGACGGATAACACTGAAGCTTTCTTT.

A few counts support this clone. The chain joins TRBV28 to TRBJ1-1, with 7 bases matching TRBD1. After removal of 2 bases from V and 4 bases from J, the junction contained 7 bases not matched to a gene. The CDR3 consists of 15 residues. The V gene's germline CDR1 is MDHEN and CDR2 SYDVKM. The CDR3 region has the DNA TGTGCCAGCAGTTTAGTCAGGGGGGGAGGCACTGAAGCTTTCTTT. Translated: CASSLVRGGGTEAFF.

This clone was seen a handful of times. This chain uses TRBV27 with TRBJ2-1; 11 nucleotides agree with TRBD2. V lost 2 bases, J lost 9 bases, and 6 bases stayed unmatched. Germline lookup yields CDR1 MNHEY and CDR2 SMNVEV (reference sequence). The CDR3 length is 15 residues. DNA for the CDR3: TGTGCCAGCAGTTTACTAGCGGGAGGAGGCAGTGAGCAGTTCTTC. Translated: CASSLLAGGGSEQFF.

V usage is TRBV5-6 and J usage is TRBJ2-5; 8 bases line up with TRBD1. The J call may be wrong; the DNA end is better matched by TRBJ2-7. Germline assignment: CDR1 SGHDT and CDR2 YYEEEE. CDR3 length equals 14 residues. The CDR3 DNA reads as TGTGCCAGCAGCTCGGACAGGGAAAACTACGAGCAGTACTTC. Amino acids: CASSSDRENYEQYF.

The chain couples TRBV11-2 to TRBJ2-1, with D perhaps TRBD2 (5 bases). CDR3 length equals 15 residues. V gave up 7 bases and J gave up 3 bases, with 16 bases separating them. Germline V CDR1 and CDR2: SGHAT, FQNNGV. CDR3 residues: CASTTLQGLYNEQFF. The DNA for the CDR3 is TGTGCCAGCACCACTCTTCAAGGACTCTACAATGAGCAGTTCTTC.

This clone was found a few times. The rearrangement joins TRBV10-3 to TRBJ1-1, with D possibly TRBD1 on 5 matching bases. In germline, CDR1 is ENHRY, CDR2 SYGVKD. This CDR3 has 13 residues. Deletions cut 10 bases from V and 4 bases from J, with 16 bases between. The CDR3 coding sequence is TGTGCCACCAAGACGGGGCCGGTCACTGAAGCTTTCTTT. As protein: CATKTGPVTEAFF.

This chain joins TRBV9 and TRBJ2-3; D remains ambiguous. Per the germline V gene, CDR1 is SGDLS and CDR2 is YYNGEE. This CDR3 contains 13 residues. Trimming shortened V by 7 bases and J by 3 bases, and 12 bases separated the two germline ends. The DNA of the CDR3 is TGTGCCAGCTCCGAGGCTGGGACAGATACGCAGTATTTT. Protein sequence: CASSEAGTDTQYF.

The sample holds a few counts of this clone. V gene TRBV27 combines with J gene TRBJ1-5; D may be TRBD1 (6 bases). The CDR3 is made up of 16 amino acids. CDR1 is MNHEY, CDR2 SMNVEV, per germline (reference sequence). V was pared by 6 bases and J by 0 bases, with 15 bases between. The CDR3 region has the DNA TGTGCCAGCAGCTTCAGCGGGGACAATAGCAATCAGCCCCAGCATTTT. It is translated as CASSFSGDNSNQPQHF.

Details on this clone: The same CDR3 arises from other DNA sequences in this sample as well. The CDR3 spells CASSILAGGRDTQYF. DNA of the CDR3: TGTGCCAGTAGTATCCTAGCGGGAGGGAGGGATACGCAGTATTTT. The genes are TRBV19 and TRBJ2-3; 12 nucleotides line up with TRBD2. Per germline, CDR1 LNHDA and CDR2 SQIVND (reference sequence). CDR3 length equals 15 residues. Losses at the gene ends were 3 bases for V and 6 bases for J; bases not matched to a gene: 4.

This chain connects TRBV28 to TRBJ2-7; 7 nucleotides align to TRBD1. The germline V gene has CDR1 MDHEN and CDR2 SYDVKM. With 3 bases clipped from V and 0 bases from J, the junction kept 5 bases outside the gene matches. This CDR3 spans 15 amino acids. The CDR3 region is CASSLSTGSSYEQYF. The CDR3 coding sequence is TGTGCCAGCAGTTTGTCGACAGGGAGCTCCTACGAGCAGTACTTC.

This clone was seen more than once but under ten times. The rearrangement joins TRBV14 to TRBJ2-2; 13 bases are a match to TRBD2. Per the germline V gene, CDR1 is SGHDN and CDR2 is FVKESK. Trimming removed 1 base from V and 4 bases from J; junction bases left unmatched: 9. There are 19 residues in the CDR3. CDR3 DNA sequence: TGTGCCAGCAGCCAAGGTCGAACTAGCGGGAGGGCCTCCACCGGGGAGCTGTTTTTT. As protein: CASSQGRTSGRASTGELFF. Filled out from reference TRBV14 and TRBJ2-2, the complete variable domain reads EAGVTQFPSHSVIEKGQTVTLRCDPISGHDNLYWYRRVMGKEIKFLLHFVKESKQDESGMPNNRFLAERTGGTYSTLKVQPAELEDSGVYFCASSQGRTSGRASTGELFFGEGSRLTVL.